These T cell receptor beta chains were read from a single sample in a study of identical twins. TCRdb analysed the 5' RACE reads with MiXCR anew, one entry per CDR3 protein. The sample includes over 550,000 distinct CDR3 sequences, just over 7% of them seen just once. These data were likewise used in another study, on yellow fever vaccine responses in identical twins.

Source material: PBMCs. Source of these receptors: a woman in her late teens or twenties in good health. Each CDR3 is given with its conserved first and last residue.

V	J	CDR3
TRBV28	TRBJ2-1	CASIPGGGGFWVSNGEQFF
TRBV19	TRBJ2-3	CASSVLPPGQGTDTQYF
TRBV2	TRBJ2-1	CASGDSYNEQFF
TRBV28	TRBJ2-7	CASSLDGGVRVYEQYF
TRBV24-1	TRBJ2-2	CATSGPSNTGELFF
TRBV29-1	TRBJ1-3	CSVVSDSGNTIYF
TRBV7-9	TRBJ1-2	CASSLVWRAEDGYTF
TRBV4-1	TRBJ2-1	CASTAGARKSNEQFF
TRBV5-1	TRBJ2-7	CASKDRNGEQYF
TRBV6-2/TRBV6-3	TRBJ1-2	CASSPTDYGYTF
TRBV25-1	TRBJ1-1	CASSTGVTEAFF
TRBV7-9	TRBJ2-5	CASRLRDREETQYF
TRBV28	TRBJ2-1	CASSGLAGGIGSYNEQFF
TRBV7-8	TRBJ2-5	CASSFPWGLAVGTQYF
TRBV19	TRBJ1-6	CASSIGGAYNSPLHF
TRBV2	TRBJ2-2	CASRRDVSTGELFF